The 9 T cell receptor beta chains below all came from one sample that was sequenced in a study of identical twins. Using its own MiXCR run on the 5' RACE reads, TCRdb lists one record per CDR3 protein. The sample consists of around 490,000 distinct CDR3 sequences, about a fifth of them appearing once. This sample was shared with a second study, whose subject was yellow fever vaccine responses in identical twins.

The sequencing sample was made of CD4+ T cells sorted from blood. These receptor sequences come from a woman under 30 in good health.

This clonotype was found many times. The chain has TRBV24-1 and TRBJ2-3; D call uncertain. V was cut by 2 bases and J by 2 bases, with 7 bases left in between. Germline V CDR1 and CDR2: KGHDR, SFDVKD. The CDR3 covers 14 residues. The CDR3 bases are TGTGCCACCAGTGATTCGCACCTCACAGATACGCAGTATTTT. Residues: CATSDSHLTDTQYF.

The chain employs TRBV12-3 or TRBV12-4 and TRBJ2-1; D gene ambiguous. With 1 base removed from V and 5 bases from J, the gap between germline ends came to 9 bases. CDR3 size: 14 residues. DNA for the CDR3: TGTGCCAGCAGTTTAGATCAGCTAAACAATGAGCAGTTCTTC. Protein: CASSLDQLNNEQFF.

This clonotype was recorded a few times. The rearrangement links TRBV28 to TRBJ2-2; perhaps TRBD1 as D (6 bases). Germline CDR1 reads MDHEN; CDR2 reads SYDVKM. V lost 9 bases and J 6 bases, leaving 20 bases between the germline ends. The CDR3 has 15 residues. CDR3: CASISGTLVAGELFF. CDR3 sequence (DNA): TGTGCCAGTATTTCCGGGACACTTGTTGCCGGGGAGCTGTTTTTT.

The sample holds many counts of this clonotype. CDR3 protein: CASSPGQGEQYV. CDR3 sequence (DNA): TGCGCCAGCAGCCCGGGACAGGGAGAGCAGTACGTC. The V gene is TRBV5-1, the J gene TRBJ2-7, with 9 bases matching TRBD1. V gave up 4 bases and J gave up 7 bases; unmatched junction bases: 3. Germline V lookup: CDR1 SGHRS, CDR2 YFSETQ. There are 12 residues in the CDR3.

In its sample, this clonotype was seen a few times. The chain recombines TRBV2 with TRBJ2-2; D not resolved. V lost 6 bases, J lost 6 bases, and 17 bases lay in between. This CDR3 is 15 amino acids long. Germline-derived CDR1 and CDR2 are SNHLY and FYNNEI. CDR3 protein: CASRTFSYSAGELFF. CDR3 sequence (DNA): TGTGCCAGCAGGACATTTTCCTACAGCGCCGGGGAGCTGTTTTTT. Full variable domain (missing parts from reference TRBV2 and TRBJ2-2): EPEVTQTPSHQVTQMGQEVILRCVPISNHLYFYWYRQILGQKVEFLVSFYNNEISEKSEIFDDQFSVERPDGSNFTLKIRSTKLEDSAMYFCASRTFSYSAGELFFGEGSRLTVL.

The V and J genes are TRBV20-1 and TRBJ2-5, with a tentative D call TRBD1 (6 bases). This CDR3 is built from 15 residues. CDR1 and CDR2 (germline): DFQATT, SNEGSKA (reference sequence). With 2 bases removed from V and 1 base from J, the gap between germline ends came to 14 bases. CDR3 sequence (DNA): TGCAGTGCTAGACGGCCGGACAGCTCCCAAGAGACCCAGTACTTC. This sequence encodes CSARRPDSSQETQYF.

The table lists this clonotype with a few counts. The chain carries TRBV20-1 and TRBJ2-1; 10 bases align to TRBD2. Germline trimming cut 3 bases from V and 9 bases from J; bases unmatched to any gene: 5. This CDR3 has 13 amino acids. Germline loops: CDR1 DFQATT, CDR2 SNEGSKA (reference sequence). CDR3 loop: CSASTSGAGEQFF. Written as DNA, the CDR3 is TGCAGTGCTAGCACTAGCGGGGCCGGTGAGCAGTTCTTC.

The rearrangement joins TRBV20-1 to TRBJ2-3, with unresolved D. Germline lookup yields CDR1 DFQATT and CDR2 SNEGSKA (reference sequence). The CDR3 is 11 amino acids. The ends were cut back, 4 bases at V and 2 bases at J, with 4 bases in the middle. CDR3 coding DNA: TGCAGTGCTACCAACACAGATACGCAGTATTTT. Translation gives CSATNTDTQYF.

Only a few counts were recorded for this clonotype. The chain recombines TRBV12-3 or TRBV12-4 with TRBJ1-5; 8 bases line up with TRBD1. Germline trimming cut 5 bases from V and 2 bases from J; bases unmatched to any gene: 5. This CDR3 is 15 amino acids long. Written as DNA, the CDR3 is TGTGCCAGCAGTCTCGGACAGGGCCGCAATCAGCCCCAGCATTTT. Its translation: CASSLGQGRNQPQHF.